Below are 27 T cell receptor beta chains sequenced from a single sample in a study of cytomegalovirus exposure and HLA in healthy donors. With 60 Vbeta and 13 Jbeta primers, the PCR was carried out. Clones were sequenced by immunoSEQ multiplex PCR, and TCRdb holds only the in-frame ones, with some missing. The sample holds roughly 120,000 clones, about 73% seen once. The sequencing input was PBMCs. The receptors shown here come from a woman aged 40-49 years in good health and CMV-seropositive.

CDR3 bases: TGCGCCAGCAGCCAAGGGCAGGGAGAAAAACTGTTTTTT. Translated: CASSQGQGEKLFF. The chain couples TRBV4-1 to TRBJ1-4, with D perhaps TRBD1 (5 bases). Trimming removed 1 base from V and 8 bases from J, with 8 bases in between. The CDR3 runs to 13 residues. Germline V gene data show CDR1 as MGHRA and CDR2 as YSYEKL.

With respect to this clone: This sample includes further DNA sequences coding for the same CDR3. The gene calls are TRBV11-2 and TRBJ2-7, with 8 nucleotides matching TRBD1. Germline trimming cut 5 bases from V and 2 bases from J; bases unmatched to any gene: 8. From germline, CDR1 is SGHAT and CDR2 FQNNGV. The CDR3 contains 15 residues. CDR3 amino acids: CASSPRTGLAYEQYF. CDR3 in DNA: TGTGCCAGCAGCCCGCGGACAGGGTTAGCCTACGAGCAGTACTTC.

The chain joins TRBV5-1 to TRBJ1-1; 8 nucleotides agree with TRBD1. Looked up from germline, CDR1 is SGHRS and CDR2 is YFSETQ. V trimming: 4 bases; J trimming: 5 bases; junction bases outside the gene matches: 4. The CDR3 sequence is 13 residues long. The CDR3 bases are TGCGCCAGCAGCGAGACAGGGGTGACTGAAGCTTTCTTT. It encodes CASSETGVTEAFF.

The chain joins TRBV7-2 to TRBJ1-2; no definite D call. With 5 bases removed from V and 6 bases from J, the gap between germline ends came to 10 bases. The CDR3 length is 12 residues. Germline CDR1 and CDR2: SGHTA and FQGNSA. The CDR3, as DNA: TGTGCCAGCAGCCTAAGCCCCAATGGCTACACCTTC. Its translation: CASSLSPNGYTF.

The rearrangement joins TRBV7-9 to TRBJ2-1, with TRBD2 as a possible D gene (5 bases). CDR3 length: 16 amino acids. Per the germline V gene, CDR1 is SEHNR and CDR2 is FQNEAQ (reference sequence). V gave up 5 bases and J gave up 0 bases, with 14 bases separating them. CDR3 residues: CASSVGGGSSYNEQFF. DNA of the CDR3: TGTGCCAGCAGCGTGGGTGGTGGGAGCTCCTACAATGAGCAGTTCTTC.

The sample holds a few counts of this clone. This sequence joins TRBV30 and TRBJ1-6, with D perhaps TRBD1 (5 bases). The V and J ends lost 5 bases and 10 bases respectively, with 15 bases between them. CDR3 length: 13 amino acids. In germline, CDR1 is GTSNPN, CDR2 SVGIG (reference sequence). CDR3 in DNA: TGTGCCTGGGTGGGACTCCATGGGTCACCCCTCCACTTT. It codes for CAWVGLHGSPLHF.

The CDR3 region has the DNA TGCGCCAGCAGCCAGGGGGATGGAAACACCATATATTTT. Encoded protein: CASSQGDGNTIYF. The chain employs TRBV5-1 and TRBJ1-3; 7 bases are a match to TRBD1. In germline, CDR1 is SGHRS, CDR2 YFSETQ. The junction had 1 base not matched to a gene; V was cut back by 4 bases and J by 3 bases. This CDR3 is built from 13 residues.

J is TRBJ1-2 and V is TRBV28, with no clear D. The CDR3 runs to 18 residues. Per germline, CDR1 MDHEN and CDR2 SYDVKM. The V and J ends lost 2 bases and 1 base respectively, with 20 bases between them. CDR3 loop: CASSLSFGGRVHNYGYTF. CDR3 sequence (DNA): TGTGCCAGCAGTTTAAGTTTTGGCGGGAGGGTGCATAACTATGGCTACACCTTC.

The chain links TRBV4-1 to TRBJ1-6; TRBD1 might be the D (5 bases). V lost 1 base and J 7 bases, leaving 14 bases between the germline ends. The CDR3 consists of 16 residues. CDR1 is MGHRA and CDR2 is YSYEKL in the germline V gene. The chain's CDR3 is CASSQVVSGINSPLHF. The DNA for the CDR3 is TGCGCCAGCAGCCAAGTGGTCTCAGGGATAAATTCACCCCTCCACTTT.

Here the CDR3 DNA reads TGCGCCAGCAGCCTTACAATAGGGACAGGGAACTATTCACCCCTCCACTTT. Residues: CASSLTIGTGNYSPLHF. The rearrangement uses TRBV5-1 and TRBJ1-6, with 9 bases fitting TRBD1. V was clipped by 4 bases and J by 8 bases; unmatched bases: 13. Germline V gene data show CDR1 as SGHRS and CDR2 as YFSETQ. CDR3 length equals 17 residues.

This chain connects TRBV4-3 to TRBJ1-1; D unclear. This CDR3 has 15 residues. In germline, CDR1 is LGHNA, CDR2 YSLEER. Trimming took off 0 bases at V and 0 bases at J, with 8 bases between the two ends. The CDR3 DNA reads TGCGCCAGCAGCCAAGAGGAGAGGTTGAACACTGAAGCTTTCTTT. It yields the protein CASSQEERLNTEAFF.

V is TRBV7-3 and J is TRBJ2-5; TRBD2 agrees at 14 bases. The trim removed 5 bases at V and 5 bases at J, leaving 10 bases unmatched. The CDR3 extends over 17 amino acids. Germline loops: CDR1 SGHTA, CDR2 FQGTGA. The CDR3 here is CASSPGTSGGPWETQYF. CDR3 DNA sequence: TGTGCCAGCAGCCCAGGGACTAGCGGGGGCCCCTGGGAGACCCAGTACTTC.

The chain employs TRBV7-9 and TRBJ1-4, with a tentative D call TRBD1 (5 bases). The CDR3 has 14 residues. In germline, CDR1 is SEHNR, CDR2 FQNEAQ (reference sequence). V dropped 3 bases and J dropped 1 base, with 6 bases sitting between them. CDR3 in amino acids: CASSFRGTNEKLFF. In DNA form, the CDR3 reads TGTGCCAGCAGCTTTAGGGGAACTAATGAAAAACTGTTTTTT.

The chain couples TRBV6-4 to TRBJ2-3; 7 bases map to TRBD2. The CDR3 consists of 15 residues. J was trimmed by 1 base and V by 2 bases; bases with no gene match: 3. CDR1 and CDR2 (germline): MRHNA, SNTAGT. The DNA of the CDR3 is TGTGCCAGCAGTGACCAGGGAGGGGGCACAGATACGCAGTATTTT. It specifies CASSDQGGGTDTQYF.

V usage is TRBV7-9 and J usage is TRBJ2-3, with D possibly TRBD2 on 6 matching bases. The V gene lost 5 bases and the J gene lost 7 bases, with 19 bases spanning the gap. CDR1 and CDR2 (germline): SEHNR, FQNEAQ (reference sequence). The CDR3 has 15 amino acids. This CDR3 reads CASSSLFPSENTQYF. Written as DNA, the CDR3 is TGTGCCAGCAGCAGCTTATTTCCTAGCGAGAATACGCAGTATTTT.

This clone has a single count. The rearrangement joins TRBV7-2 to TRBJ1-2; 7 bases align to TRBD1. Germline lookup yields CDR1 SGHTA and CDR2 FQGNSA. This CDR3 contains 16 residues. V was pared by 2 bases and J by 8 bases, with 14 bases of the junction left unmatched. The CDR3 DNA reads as TGTGCCAGCAGCTTAACATCCGGGACAGAGAGTATCGGCTACACCTTC. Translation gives CASSLTSGTESIGYTF.

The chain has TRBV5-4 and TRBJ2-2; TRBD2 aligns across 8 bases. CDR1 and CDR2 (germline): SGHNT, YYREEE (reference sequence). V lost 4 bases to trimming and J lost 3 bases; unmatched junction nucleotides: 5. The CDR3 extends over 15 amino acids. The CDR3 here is CASSPGLVYTGELFF. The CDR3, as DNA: TGTGCCAGCAGCCCGGGACTAGTGTACACCGGGGAGCTGTTTTTT.

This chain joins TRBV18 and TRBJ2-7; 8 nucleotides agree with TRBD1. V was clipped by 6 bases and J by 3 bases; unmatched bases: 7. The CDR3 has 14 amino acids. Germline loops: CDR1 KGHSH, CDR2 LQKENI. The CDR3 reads CASSHSDRDYEQYF. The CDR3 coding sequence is TGTGCCAGCTCTCATTCGGACAGGGACTACGAGCAGTACTTC.

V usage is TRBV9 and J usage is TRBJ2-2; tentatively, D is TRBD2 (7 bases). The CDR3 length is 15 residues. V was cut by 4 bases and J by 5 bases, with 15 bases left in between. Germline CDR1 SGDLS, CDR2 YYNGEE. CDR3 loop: CASSLYREGTGELFF. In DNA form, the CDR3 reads TGTGCCAGCAGCCTCTACAGGGAGGGGACCGGGGAGCTGTTTTTT.

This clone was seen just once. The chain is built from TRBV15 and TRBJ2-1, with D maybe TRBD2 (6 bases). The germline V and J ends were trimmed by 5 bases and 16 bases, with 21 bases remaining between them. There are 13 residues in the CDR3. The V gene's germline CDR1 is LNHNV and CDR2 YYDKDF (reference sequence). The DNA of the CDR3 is TGTGCCACCAGCGAGCCCCCTTCGACTAGGCAATTCTTC. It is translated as CATSEPPSTRQFF.

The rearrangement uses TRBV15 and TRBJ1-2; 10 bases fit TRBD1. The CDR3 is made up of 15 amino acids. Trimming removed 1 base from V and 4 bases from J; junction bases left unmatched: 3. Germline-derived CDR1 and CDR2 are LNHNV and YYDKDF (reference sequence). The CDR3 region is CATSRGDRGSYGYTF. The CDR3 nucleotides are TGTGCCACCAGCAGAGGGGACAGGGGTAGCTATGGCTACACCTTC.

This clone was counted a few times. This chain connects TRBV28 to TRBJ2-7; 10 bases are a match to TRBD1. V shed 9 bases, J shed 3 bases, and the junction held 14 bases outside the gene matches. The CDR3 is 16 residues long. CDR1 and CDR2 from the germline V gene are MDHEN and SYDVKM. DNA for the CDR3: TGTGCCAGTGACCGGGACAGGGGAGTGGGCCTCTACGAGCAGTACTTC. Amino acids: CASDRDRGVGLYEQYF. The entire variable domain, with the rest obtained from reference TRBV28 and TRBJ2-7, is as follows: DVKVTQSSRYLVKRTGEKVFLECVQDMDHENMFWYRQDPGLGLRLIYFSYDVKMKEKGDIPEGYSVSREKKERFSLILESASTNQTSMYLCASDRDRGVGLYEQYFGPGTRLTVT.

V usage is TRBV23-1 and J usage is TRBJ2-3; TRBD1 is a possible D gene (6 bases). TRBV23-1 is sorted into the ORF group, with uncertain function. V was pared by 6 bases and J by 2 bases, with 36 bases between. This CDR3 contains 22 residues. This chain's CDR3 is CASRYTRDILFQNPTPTDTQYF. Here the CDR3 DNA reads TGCGCCAGCAGATATACAAGGGACATTTTGTTTCAAAATCCTACACCCACAGATACGCAGTATTTT.

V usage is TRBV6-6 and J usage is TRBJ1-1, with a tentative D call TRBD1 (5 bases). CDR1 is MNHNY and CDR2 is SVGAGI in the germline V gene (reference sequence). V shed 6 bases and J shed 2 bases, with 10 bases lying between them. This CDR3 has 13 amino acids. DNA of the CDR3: TGTGCCAGCAGCCGCGACAGCAACACTGAAGCTTTCTTT. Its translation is CASSRDSNTEAFF.

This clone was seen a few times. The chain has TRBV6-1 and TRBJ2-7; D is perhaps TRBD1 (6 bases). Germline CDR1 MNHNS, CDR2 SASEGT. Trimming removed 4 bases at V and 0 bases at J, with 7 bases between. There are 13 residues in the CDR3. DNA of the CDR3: TGTGCCAGCAGTGGGACAGCCTCCTACGAGCAGTACTTC. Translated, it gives CASSGTASYEQYF.

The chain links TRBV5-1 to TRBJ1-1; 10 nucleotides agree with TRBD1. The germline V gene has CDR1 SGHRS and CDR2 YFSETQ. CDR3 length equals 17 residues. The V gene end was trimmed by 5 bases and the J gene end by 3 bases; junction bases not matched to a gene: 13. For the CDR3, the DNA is TGCGCCAGCAGACCGGACAGGGGGGGTCGTGCAGACACTGAAGCTTTCTTT. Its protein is CASRPDRGGRADTEAFF.

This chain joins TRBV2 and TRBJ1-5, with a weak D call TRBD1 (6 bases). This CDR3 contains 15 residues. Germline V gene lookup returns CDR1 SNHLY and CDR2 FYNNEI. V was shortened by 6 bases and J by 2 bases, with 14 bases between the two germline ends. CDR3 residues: CASSTGKGGNQPQHF. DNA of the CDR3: TGTGCCAGCAGCACAGGGAAGGGTGGCAATCAGCCCCAGCATTTT.